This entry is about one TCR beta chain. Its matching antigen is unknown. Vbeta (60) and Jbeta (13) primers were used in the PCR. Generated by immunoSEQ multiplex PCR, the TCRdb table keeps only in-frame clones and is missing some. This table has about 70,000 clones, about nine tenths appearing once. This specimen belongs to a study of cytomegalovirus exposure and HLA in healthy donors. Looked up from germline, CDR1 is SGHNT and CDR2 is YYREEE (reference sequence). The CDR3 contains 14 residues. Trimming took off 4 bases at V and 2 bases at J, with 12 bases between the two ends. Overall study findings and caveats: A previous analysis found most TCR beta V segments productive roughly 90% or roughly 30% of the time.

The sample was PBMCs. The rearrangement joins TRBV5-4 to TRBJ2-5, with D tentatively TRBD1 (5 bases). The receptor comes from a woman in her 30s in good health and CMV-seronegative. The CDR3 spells CASSPPTAQETQYF. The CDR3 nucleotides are TGTGCCAGCAGCCCCCCGACAGCGCAAGAGACCCAGTACTTC.